A selection of T cell receptor beta chains follows, all from one sample in a study of cytomegalovirus exposure and HLA in healthy donors. Some clones are missing from TCRdb's copy, which holds only in-frame ones; the method was immunoSEQ multiplex PCR. The sample has tens of thousands of clones, over 70% seen once. The sequencing sample was made of PBMCs. The source of these receptors is a man between 70 and 80 years old in good health and CMV-seronegative. CDR3s include the opening cysteine and the closing phenylalanine or tryptophan. D genes are given only for firm matches.

j_call | d_call | v_call | cdr3_aa
TRBJ2-1 | . | TRBV5-4 | CASSLQGPYNEQFF
. | TRBD2 | TRBV4-1 | CASSQVLARAGGEQYF
TRBJ2-7 | . | TRBV5-3 | CARSADRRSGGSYEQYF
TRBJ2-7 | TRBD1 | TRBV28 | CASRSGQGRYEQYF
TRBJ2-5 | TRBD1 | TRBV14 | CASSHYRGLETQYF
TRBJ2-1 | . | TRBV5-6 | CASSSQGITYNEQFF
TRBJ1-1 | TRBD1 | TRBV25-1 | CASSEIQGGYTEAFF
TRBJ1-3 | TRBD1 | TRBV6-5 | CASSYSDRVMNTIYF
TRBJ2-3 | . | TRBV9 | CASSPGQAGDTQYF
TRBJ2-4 | . | TRBV27 | CASSPRQGQHIQYF
TRBJ2-3 | TRBD1 | TRBV6-1 | CASSEPTGTGGLDTQYF
TRBJ2-5 | . | TRBV7-2 | CASSLAVARQETQYF
TRBJ1-5 | TRBD1 | TRBV6-1 | CASIEGQGSNQPQHF
TRBJ1-3 | TRBD1 | TRBV19 | CASSRDRVPGNTIYF
. | . | TRBV5-1 | CASSLKYQGYEQYF
TRBJ2-1 | TRBD1 | TRBV6-1 | CASSEEGALYNEQFF
TRBJ2-7 | . | TRBV18 | CASSPEALSYEQYF
TRBJ1-6 | TRBD1 | TRBV7-9 | CASSFDRVNSPLHF
TRBJ1-3 | . | TRBV18 | CASSRTNQDTIYF
TRBJ1-5 | TRBD1 | TRBV19 | CASNRGNQPQHF
TRBJ2-7 | TRBD2 | TRBV6-5 | CASRKGRGTYEQYF
TRBJ1-1 | TRBD1 | TRBV7-9 | CASSPGQGGNTEAFF
TRBJ1-4 | TRBD1 | TRBV27 | CASSLLVGTANEKLFF
TRBJ1-2 | . | TRBV21-1 | CASSKGGLGYGYTF
TRBJ2-5 | . | TRBV15 | CATSRDRSQETQYF
TRBJ2-2 | . | TRBV7-6 | CASEVGGANTGELFF
TRBJ2-5 | TRBD1 | TRBV7-2 | CASSLGARGQETQYF
TRBJ2-7 | . | TRBV4-3 | CASSQDPRRGEQYF
TRBJ1-2 | TRBD1 | TRBV27 | CASSSPGQGAAGYTF
TRBJ1-3 | TRBD1 | TRBV18 | CASSIGTGPTGNTIYF